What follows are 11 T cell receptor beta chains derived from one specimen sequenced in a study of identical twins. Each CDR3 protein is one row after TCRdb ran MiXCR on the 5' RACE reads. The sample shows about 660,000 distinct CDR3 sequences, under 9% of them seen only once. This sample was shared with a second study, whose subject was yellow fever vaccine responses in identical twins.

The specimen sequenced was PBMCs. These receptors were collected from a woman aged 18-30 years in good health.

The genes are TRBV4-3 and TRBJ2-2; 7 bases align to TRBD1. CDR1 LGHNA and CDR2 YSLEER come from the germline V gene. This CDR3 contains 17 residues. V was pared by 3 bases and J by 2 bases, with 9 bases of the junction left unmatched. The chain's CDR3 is CASSHSLAGGNTGELFF. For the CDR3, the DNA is TGCGCCAGCAGCCACTCGTTGGCAGGGGGAAACACCGGGGAGCTGTTTTTT.

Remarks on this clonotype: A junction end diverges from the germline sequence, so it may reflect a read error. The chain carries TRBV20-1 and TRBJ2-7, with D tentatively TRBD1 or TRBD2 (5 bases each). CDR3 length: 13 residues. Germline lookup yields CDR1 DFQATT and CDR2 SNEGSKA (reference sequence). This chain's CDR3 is CSARLGAPYEQCF. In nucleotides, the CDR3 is TGCAGTGCTAGGCTCGGGGCTCCCTACGAGCAGTGCTTC.

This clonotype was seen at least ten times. CDR3 nucleotide sequence: TGTGCCAGCAGCTTTGGGGACTCTAGCAATCAGCCCCAGCATTTT. It translates to CASSFGDSSNQPQHF. The J gene is TRBJ1-5, the V gene TRBV7-9, with D maybe TRBD1 (5 bases). Looked up from germline, CDR1 is SEHNR and CDR2 is FQNEAQ (reference sequence). The CDR3 has 15 amino acids. Trimming left V 3 bases short and J 0 bases short, with 9 bases between.

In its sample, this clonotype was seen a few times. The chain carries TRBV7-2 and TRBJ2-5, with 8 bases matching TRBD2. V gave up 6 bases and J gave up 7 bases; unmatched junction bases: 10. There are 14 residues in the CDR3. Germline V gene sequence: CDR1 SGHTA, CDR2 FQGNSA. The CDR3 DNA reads TGTGCCAGCAGGCGGGGGGCAGCCGAGGGGACCCAGTACTTC. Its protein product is CASRRGAAEGTQYF.

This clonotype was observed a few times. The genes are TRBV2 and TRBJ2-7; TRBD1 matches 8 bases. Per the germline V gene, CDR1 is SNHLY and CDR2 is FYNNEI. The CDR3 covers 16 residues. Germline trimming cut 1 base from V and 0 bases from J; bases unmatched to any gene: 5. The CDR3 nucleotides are TGTGCCAGCAGTGAAGGACAGGGGTTTCTCTCCTACGAGCAGTACTTC. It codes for CASSEGQGFLSYEQYF.

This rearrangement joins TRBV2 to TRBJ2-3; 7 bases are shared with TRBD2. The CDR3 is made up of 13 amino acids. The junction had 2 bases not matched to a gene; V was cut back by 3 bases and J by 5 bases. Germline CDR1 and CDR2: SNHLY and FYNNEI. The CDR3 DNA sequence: TGTGCCAGCAGTGATACGGGGGGAGATACGCAGTATTTT. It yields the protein CASSDTGGDTQYF.

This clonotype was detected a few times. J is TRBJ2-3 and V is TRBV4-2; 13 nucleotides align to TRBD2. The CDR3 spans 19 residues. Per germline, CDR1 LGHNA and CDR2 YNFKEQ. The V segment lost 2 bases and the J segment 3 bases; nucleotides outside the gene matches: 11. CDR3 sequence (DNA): TGTGCCAGCAGCCAACTACATTCCGGGACTAGCGGGAAAACAGATACGCAGTATTTT. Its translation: CASSQLHSGTSGKTDTQYF.

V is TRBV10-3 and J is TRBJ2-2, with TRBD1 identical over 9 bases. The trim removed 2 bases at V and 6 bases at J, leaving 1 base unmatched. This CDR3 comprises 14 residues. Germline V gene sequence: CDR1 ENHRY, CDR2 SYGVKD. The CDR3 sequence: CAISEGQGPGELFF. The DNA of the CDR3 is TGTGCCATCAGTGAGGGACAGGGGCCCGGGGAGCTGTTTTTT.

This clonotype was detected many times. CDR3 nucleotide sequence: TGTGCCAGCAGCTTAATCCTGCTGGAGTACAATGAGCAGTTCTTC. It yields the protein CASSLILLEYNEQFF. The V call is TRBV7-2, the J call TRBJ2-1; D is unclear. Trimming cost V 2 bases and J 4 bases, with 12 bases left between them. The CDR3 is 15 residues long. In germline, CDR1 is SGHTA, CDR2 FQGNSA.

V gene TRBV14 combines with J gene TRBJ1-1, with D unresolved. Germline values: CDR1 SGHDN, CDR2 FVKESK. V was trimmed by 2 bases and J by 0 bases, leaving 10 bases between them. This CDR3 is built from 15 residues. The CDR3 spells CASSQYLRLNTEAFF. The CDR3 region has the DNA TGTGCCAGCAGCCAATACCTCCGGCTGAACACTGAAGCTTTCTTT.

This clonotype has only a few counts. CDR3 nucleotide sequence: TGTGCCAGCAGCCTAAAAACAGGGGGTGTCATTCAGTACTTC. It encodes CASSLKTGGVIQYF. V and J are TRBV4-2 and TRBJ2-4; 8 bases are a match to TRBD1. CDR3 length: 14 residues. V shed 4 bases and J 9 bases; nucleotides not matched to a gene: 8. Germline V lookup: CDR1 LGHNA, CDR2 YNFKEQ.